This TCR beta chain is drawn from a study of T cells in women clearing cervical HPV infection. Overall study: Women with histologically confirmed HPV16-related CIN3 or worse, 2 with invasive cancer, served as cases. General study findings and limits: CIN3+ cases had significantly higher TCR repertoire richness than controls, but evenness did not differ.

Concerning this clone: The antigen is undetermined. The DNA ends 3 residues before the CDR3 does, and the rest of the CDR3 is filled in from the germline J gene.

The V end lost 3 bases, the J end lost 3 bases, and 11 bases lay between the germline ends. The V gene's germline CDR1 is DFQATT and CDR2 SNEGSKA (reference sequence). CDR3 length equals 13 residues. Clones were read by immunoSEQ multiplex PCR, and TCRdb kept only the in-frame ones, dropping some. The table for this sample gives tens of thousands of clones. The receptor was isolated from a woman aged 18 to 75 with a cervical HPV16 infection that either progressed to CIN3+ or cleared (not recorded which). The rearrangement joins TRBV20-1 to TRBJ1-1; D is undetermined. Sequenced input: blood buffy coat. CDR3 amino acids: CSASRSRDTEAFF. CDR3 DNA (partial): TGCAGTGCTAGCCGTTCCCGGGACACTGAA.